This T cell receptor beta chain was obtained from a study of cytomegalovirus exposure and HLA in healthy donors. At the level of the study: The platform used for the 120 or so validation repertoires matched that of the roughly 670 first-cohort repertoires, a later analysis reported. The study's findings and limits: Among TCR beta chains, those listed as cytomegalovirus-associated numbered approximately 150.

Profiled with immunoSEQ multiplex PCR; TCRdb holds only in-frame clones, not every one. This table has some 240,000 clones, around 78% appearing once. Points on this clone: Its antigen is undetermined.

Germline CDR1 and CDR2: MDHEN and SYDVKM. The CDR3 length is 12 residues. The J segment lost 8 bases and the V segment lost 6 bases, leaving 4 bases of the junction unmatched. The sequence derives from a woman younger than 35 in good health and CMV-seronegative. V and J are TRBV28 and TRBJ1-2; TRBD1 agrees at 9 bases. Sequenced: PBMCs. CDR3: CASRPGQGGYTF. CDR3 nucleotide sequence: TGTGCCAGCAGACCGGGACAGGGCGGCTACACCTTC.